The 6 T cell receptor beta chains presented below share a single source sample, sequenced in a study of blood T cell repertoires in COVID-19. Using immunoSEQ multiplex PCR, the repertoire was profiled, and TCRdb retains in-frame clones only, with some absent. The sample contains 140,000 to 150,000 clones, roughly 80% of which appear only once. Sequencing used peripheral blood. The receptors stem from a human donor with acute or convalescent COVID-19. The donor label of this sample is uncertain.

This clone showed up just once. The chain has TRBV5-1 and TRBJ2-3; 8 nucleotides line up with TRBD1. The CDR3 sequence is 16 residues long. Germline V gene data show CDR1 as SGHRS and CDR2 as YFSETQ. With 5 bases clipped from V and 5 bases from J, the junction kept 13 bases outside the gene matches. In nucleotides, the CDR3 is TGCGCCAGCAGGTTGACAGGGGTTCTACAAGGAGATACGCAGTATTTT. It yields the protein CASRLTGVLQGDTQYF.

This CDR3 reads CASSRTDRGPEQYV. The CDR3 nucleotides read TGTGCCAGCAGCCGTACGGACAGGGGGCCGGAGCAGTACGTC. The J gene is TRBJ2-7, the V gene TRBV14, with 11 positions matching TRBD1. Per germline, CDR1 SGHDN and CDR2 FVKESK. V shed 4 bases and J 7 bases; nucleotides not matched to a gene: 6. CDR3 length: 14 residues.

CDR3 in DNA: TGCGCCAGCGGATTCCCAGGGGATCCTAGCACAGATACGCAGTATTTT. Protein sequence: CASGFPGDPSTDTQYF. V is TRBV23-1 and J is TRBJ2-3, with a tentative D call TRBD1 (6 bases). TRBV23-1 is an ORF; its function is uncertain. The V end lost 8 bases, the J end lost 0 bases, and 18 bases lay between the germline ends. The CDR3 has 16 residues.

The V and J genes are TRBV5-1 and TRBJ2-3; TRBD1 agrees at 9 bases. This CDR3 spans 15 amino acids. V lost 4 bases, J lost 0 bases, and 3 bases stayed unmatched. The germline V gene encodes CDR1 SGHRS and CDR2 YFSETQ. The CDR3 spells CASSPGQGSTDTQYF. The DNA of the CDR3 is TGCGCCAGCAGCCCAGGACAGGGGAGCACAGATACGCAGTATTTT.

V and J are TRBV5-1 and TRBJ2-2, with D tentatively TRBD1 (6 bases). The germline V gene has CDR1 SGHRS and CDR2 YFSETQ. Trimming shortened V by 7 bases and J by 7 bases, and 14 bases separated the two germline ends. The CDR3 spans 13 residues. The CDR3 region has the DNA TGCGCCAGCGCTTACAGGGACAACGGGGAGCTGTTTTTT. This encodes CASAYRDNGELFF.

This rearrangement joins TRBV9 to TRBJ1-2; TRBD1 matches at 9 bases. Germline lookup yields CDR1 SGDLS and CDR2 YYNGEE. Unmatched junction bases numbered 6, after V lost 4 bases and J lost 8 bases. The CDR3 covers 13 residues. DNA for the CDR3: TGTGCCAGCAGCATGGGACAGGGATACGGCTACACCTTC. It specifies CASSMGQGYGYTF.